One and the same sample provided the 30 T cell receptor beta chains below, sequenced in a study of vaccination effects on CD4 cells after COVID-19. Their antigen targets remain unknown. The data were produced by immunoSEQ multiplex PCR, yet TCRdb's version contains in-frame clones alone and is incomplete. The data contain about 24,000 clones, just under 75% of them seen just once; the ten biggest clones take up 3% to 4%. The ViraFEST assay expanded antigen-specific CD4+ T cells with viral peptide pools before sequencing. Culture proceeded for approximately 10 days, and CD4+ T cells were then isolated. Testing of the vaccine recipients showed negative nucleocapsid antibodies and no prior SARS-CoV-2 infection. This sample comprised CD4+ T cells from PBMCs cultured with SARS-CoV-2 spike peptides, obtained before COVID-19 vaccination. The receptors originated from a human donor who received a COVID-19 vaccine.

The V and J genes are TRBV3-1 (or the pseudogene TRBV3-2) and TRBJ1-1; D uncertain. V was clipped by 1 base and J by 1 base, with 1 base between them. The CDR3 contains 12 residues. The germline gives CDR1 LGHDT, CDR2 YNNKEL (reference sequence). The CDR3 DNA follows: TGTGCCAGCAGCCAAGCGAACACTGAAGCTTTCTTT. This encodes CASSQANTEAFF.

This clone is a singleton in its sample. The V gene is TRBV28, the J gene TRBJ1-2; 9 bases are a match to TRBD1. The CDR3 spans 15 residues. V dropped 1 base and J dropped 3; count of bases not matched to a gene: 3. CDR1 and CDR2 (germline): MDHEN, SYDVKM. CDR3 in amino acids: CASSLSGTGYYGYTF. The CDR3 nucleotides are TGTGCCAGCAGTTTATCCGGGACAGGGTACTATGGCTACACCTTC.

V and J are TRBV6-4 and TRBJ1-2; TRBD1 agrees at 8 bases. Germline V gene data show CDR1 as MRHNA and CDR2 as SNTAGT. Trimming cost V 5 bases and J 4 bases; bases outside gene matches: 3. This CDR3 spans 13 amino acids. DNA of the CDR3: TGTGCCAGCAGTTTTACAGGGGGCTATGGCTACACCTTC. Protein sequence: CASSFTGGYGYTF.

V gene TRBV24-1 combines with J gene TRBJ2-2; D may be TRBD1 (5 bases). Germline CDR1 and CDR2: KGHDR and SFDVKD. This CDR3 region has 13 residues. V shed 7 bases and J shed 4 bases, with 9 bases lying between them. The CDR3 protein is CATRDKFTGELFF. CDR3 DNA: TGTGCCACCAGGGACAAATTCACCGGGGAGCTGTTTTTT.

This clone came up a few times. The J gene is TRBJ1-3, the V gene TRBV11-2; D is undetermined. Trimming removed 5 bases at V and 0 bases at J, with 8 bases between. The CDR3 covers 14 residues. Looked up from germline, CDR1 is SGHAT and CDR2 is FQNNGV. The CDR3 coding sequence is TGTGCCAGCAGCCGAGGCAGCTCTGGAAACACCATATATTTT. This gives the protein CASSRGSSGNTIYF.

This clone appeared a few times. J is TRBJ1-1 and V is TRBV4-1; TRBD1 matches 10 bases. The CDR3 is 18 residues long. Unmatched junction bases numbered 12, after V lost 2 bases and J lost 3 bases. CDR1 is MGHRA and CDR2 is YSYEKL in the germline V gene. The CDR3 DNA reads as TGCGCCAGCAGCCAAAATCGACACGACAGGGGGCGGTACACTGAAGCTTTCTTT. Its translation: CASSQNRHDRGRYTEAFF.

The chain recombines TRBV3-1 (or the pseudogene TRBV3-2) with TRBJ2-2, with 10 bases fitting TRBD1. CDR1 is LGHDT and CDR2 is YNNKEL in the germline V gene (reference sequence). CDR3 length equals 15 residues. V shed 2 bases and J 6 bases; nucleotides not matched to a gene: 3. In DNA form, the CDR3 reads TGTGCCAGCAGCCAACCGGGACAGGGGTCCGGGGAGCTGTTTTTT. Translation gives CASSQPGQGSGELFF.

The chain carries TRBV3-1 (or the pseudogene TRBV3-2) and TRBJ2-1; TRBD2 matches 10 bases. Unmatched junction bases numbered 8, after V lost 4 bases and J lost 8 bases. The CDR3 sequence is 15 residues long. CDR1 and CDR2 (germline): LGHDT, YNNKEL (reference sequence). The CDR3 sequence: CASSPLPSGSDEQFF. The DNA for the CDR3 is TGTGCCAGCAGCCCTCTGCCTAGCGGGAGCGATGAGCAGTTCTTC.

This rearrangement joins TRBV5-1 to TRBJ1-1; a weak D match, TRBD1 (5 bases). Trimming took off 4 bases at V and 3 bases at J, with 10 bases between the two ends. The CDR3 extends over 13 amino acids. Germline CDR1 reads SGHRS; CDR2 reads YFSETQ. The DNA of the CDR3 is TGCGCCAGCAGCATACAGGACGACACTGAAGCTTTCTTT. This translates into CASSIQDDTEAFF.

The chain uses TRBV19 and TRBJ1-6; TRBD1 is a possible D gene (5 bases). The CDR3 consists of 17 residues. The V and J ends lost 7 bases and 2 bases respectively, with 18 bases between them. CDR1 is LNHDA, CDR2 SQIVND, per germline (reference sequence). CDR3 amino acids: CASTPQAGGAYNSPLHF. CDR3 coding DNA: TGTGCCAGTACCCCCCAGGCGGGGGGAGCCTATAATTCACCCCTCCACTTT.

Only one count was recorded for this clone. The chain carries TRBV5-6 and TRBJ1-2; maybe TRBD1 (6 bases). The CDR3 loop spans 15 amino acids. Germline lookup yields CDR1 SGHDT and CDR2 YYEEEE. Trimming removed 5 bases at V and 2 bases at J, with 16 bases between. The CDR3 DNA sequence: TGTGCCAGCAGGGCCGGGACACGGATCAACTATGGCTACACCTTC. It translates to CASRAGTRINYGYTF. Full variable domain (rest looked up from reference TRBV5-6 and TRBJ1-2): DAGVTQSPTHLIKTRGQQVTLRCSPKSGHDTVSWYQQALGQGPQFIFQYYEEEERQRGNFPDRFSGHQFPNYSSELNVNALLLGDSALYLCASRAGTRINYGYTFGSGTRLTVV.

The gene calls are TRBV9 and TRBJ2-5; tentative D call: TRBD1 (6 bases). The CDR3 sequence is 14 residues long. V was shortened by 0 bases and J by 1 base, with 7 bases between the two germline ends. The germline V gene has CDR1 SGDLS and CDR2 YYNGEE. The CDR3 protein is CASSVGRGQETQYF. CDR3 coding DNA: TGTGCCAGCAGCGTAGGCAGGGGCCAAGAGACCCAGTACTTC.

The gene calls are TRBV11-2 and TRBJ2-3, with TRBD2 as a possible D gene (5 bases). Germline V lookup: CDR1 SGHAT, CDR2 FQNNGV. V lost 1 base and J 3 bases, leaving 11 bases between the germline ends. The length of the CDR3 is 15 residues. CDR3 coding DNA: TGTGCCAGCAGCTTAGCTGGGGAGACGACAGATACGCAGTATTTT. Its translation is CASSLAGETTDTQYF.

The chain joins TRBV12-3 or TRBV12-4 to TRBJ2-1; D not resolved. The V and J ends lost 5 bases and 7 bases respectively, with 12 bases between them. This CDR3 is built from 13 residues. This CDR3 reads CASSKDPPNEQFF. CDR3 in DNA: TGTGCCAGCAGTAAAGACCCGCCGAATGAGCAGTTCTTC.

The V call is TRBV6-2 or TRBV6-3, the J call TRBJ1-4, with 10 bases matching TRBD1. The CDR3 runs 14 residues. Germline V gives CDR1 MNHEY, CDR2 SVGEGT. V was pared by 6 bases and J by 7 bases, with 5 bases of the junction left unmatched. Here the CDR3 DNA reads TGTGCCAGCAGCCAGACAGGGGGCGGTGAAAAACTGTTTTTT. Translating it yields CASSQTGGGEKLFF.

CDR3 nucleotides: TGTGCCAGCAGCCAAGCGGGGACAGGGAGTAATTCACCCCTCCACTTT. This sequence encodes CASSQAGTGSNSPLHF. The chain is built from TRBV3-1 (or the pseudogene TRBV3-2) and TRBJ1-6; 9 bases are a match to TRBD1. Germline assignment: CDR1 LGHDT and CDR2 YNNKEL (reference sequence). With 1 base clipped from V and 6 bases from J, the junction kept 4 bases outside the gene matches. The CDR3 spans 16 residues.

The chain is built from TRBV30 and TRBJ2-6, with D possibly matching TRBD1 (6 bases). Looked up from germline, CDR1 is GTSNPN and CDR2 is SVGIG (reference sequence). This CDR3 is 13 amino acids long. V shed 7 bases and J shed 0 bases, with 7 bases lying between them. The CDR3, as DNA: TGTGCCTTGGACAGCTCTGGGGCCAACGTCCTGACTTTC. Residues: CALDSSGANVLTF.

V usage is TRBV7-9 and J usage is TRBJ1-1, with 8 bases lining up with TRBD1. Germline V gene sequence: CDR1 SEHNR, CDR2 FQNEAQ (reference sequence). The CDR3 loop spans 15 amino acids. With 6 bases clipped from V and 0 bases from J, the junction kept 6 bases outside the gene matches. CDR3 nucleotides: TGTGCCAGCAGACGAAGGACAGGGATGAACACTGAAGCTTTCTTT. Its protein product is CASRRRTGMNTEAFF.

J is TRBJ2-1 and V is TRBV11-3; D not certain. The CDR3 has 11 residues. CDR1 is SGHNT, CDR2 YENEEA, per germline. V was trimmed by 3 bases and J by 8 bases, leaving 5 bases between them. The CDR3, as DNA: TGTGCCAGCAGCTTGCAGGATGAGCAGTTCTTC. As protein: CASSLQDEQFF.

This clone has only a few counts. J is TRBJ1-1 and V is TRBV6-1, with D tentatively TRBD1 (6 bases). V lost 1 base and J 4 bases, leaving 16 bases between the germline ends. Germline V gene data show CDR1 as MNHNS and CDR2 as SASEGT. The CDR3 is made up of 16 amino acids. CDR3 amino acids: CASSEGDFTGSTEAFF. The DNA for the CDR3 is TGTGCCAGCAGTGAAGGGGATTTTACAGGGAGCACTGAAGCTTTCTTT.

This chain uses TRBV2 with TRBJ2-5; TRBD1 matches at 10 bases. This CDR3 region has 15 residues. The germline gives CDR1 SNHLY, CDR2 FYNNEI. V was pared by 6 bases and J by 0 bases, with 4 bases of the junction left unmatched. For the CDR3, the DNA is TGTGCCAGCAGCCGGGACAGGGGTGACCAAGAGACCCAGTACTTC. Translating it yields CASSRDRGDQETQYF. The whole variable domain, filled in from reference TRBV2 and TRBJ2-5, reads EPEVTQTPSHQVTQMGQEVILRCVPISNHLYFYWYRQILGQKVEFLVSFYNNEISEKSEIFDDQFSVERPDGSNFTLKIRSTKLEDSAMYFCASSRDRGDQETQYFGPGTRLLVL.

The gene calls are TRBV6-4 and TRBJ2-2, with D unresolved. This CDR3 comprises 13 residues. Deletions cut 0 bases from V and 6 bases from J, with 5 bases between. Germline V gene lookup returns CDR1 MRHNA and CDR2 SNTAGT. CDR3 residues: CASSDSIAGELFF. In DNA, the CDR3 is TGTGCCAGCAGTGACTCAATCGCCGGGGAGCTGTTTTTT.

V and J are TRBV18 and TRBJ2-7; D gene unclear. The CDR3 is made up of 13 amino acids. The germline gives CDR1 KGHSH, CDR2 LQKENI. The V end was cut by 3 bases, the J end by 7 bases, with 13 bases between. CDR3 in amino acids: CASSPNNLGEQYF. CDR3 DNA: TGTGCCAGCTCACCGAATAATCTAGGGGAGCAGTACTTC.

J is TRBJ1-2 and V is TRBV6-6; D gene uncertain. The CDR3 loop spans 12 amino acids. The germline V gene has CDR1 MNHNY and CDR2 SVGAGI (reference sequence). Trimming took 2 bases from V and 10 from J, leaving 11 bases between them. Here the CDR3 reads CASSYRKQHYTF. CDR3 coding DNA: TGTGCCAGCAGTTACAGGAAACAGCACTACACCTTC.

The rearrangement links TRBV19 to TRBJ2-1, with 9 nucleotides matching TRBD2. The length of the CDR3 is 15 residues. From germline, CDR1 is LNHDA and CDR2 SQIVND (reference sequence). V shed 3 bases and J 7 bases; nucleotides not matched to a gene: 7. The CDR3 DNA sequence: TGTGCCAGTAGTATTAGCGGGAGTATGGATAATGAGCAGTTCTTC. Its translation is CASSISGSMDNEQFF.

The V call is TRBV6-6, the J call TRBJ2-5; no firm D call. Per the germline V gene, CDR1 is MNHNY and CDR2 is SVGAGI (reference sequence). The CDR3 has 15 amino acids. Trimming removed 0 bases from V and 4 bases from J, with 12 bases in between. CDR3 bases: TGTGCCAGCAGTTACTCTTCCGGTGGCAGAGAGACCCAGTACTTC. Protein sequence: CASSYSSGGRETQYF.

The CDR3 DNA reads TGCGCCAGCAGTCGGACTAGCGGGGCGAACACCGGGGAGCTGTTTTTT. Its protein product is CASSRTSGANTGELFF. The chain is built from TRBV5-1 and TRBJ2-2; 12 nucleotides match TRBD2. J gave up 0 bases and V 5 bases, and 2 bases lay outside the gene matches. CDR1 is SGHRS, CDR2 YFSETQ, per germline. The CDR3 covers 16 residues.

This chain joins TRBV20-1 and TRBJ2-7; D not resolved. V was pared by 6 bases and J by 4 bases, with 10 bases between. Germline values: CDR1 DFQATT, CDR2 SNEGSKA (reference sequence). The CDR3 loop spans 11 amino acids. The CDR3 DNA follows: TGCAGTGCGCAGACGTTTTACGAGCAGTACTTC. Translated, it gives CSAQTFYEQYF.

This clone has only a few counts. The rearrangement uses TRBV7-6 and TRBJ2-7; 10 bases agree with TRBD2. Germline CDR1 SGHVS, CDR2 FNYEAQ. Unmatched junction bases numbered 5, after V lost 2 bases and J lost 4 bases. CDR3 length equals 15 residues. The CDR3 DNA reads as TGTGCCAGCAGCTTAAGAGCTAGCGGGGGTTACGAGCAGTACTTC. Amino acid sequence: CASSLRASGGYEQYF.

V gene TRBV27 combines with J gene TRBJ2-7; D remains ambiguous. The CDR3 loop spans 14 amino acids. Germline-derived CDR1 and CDR2 are MNHEY and SMNVEV (reference sequence). The V end lost 2 bases, the J end lost 3 bases, and 11 bases lay between the germline ends. The CDR3 is CASSLLGNLYEQYF. For the CDR3, the DNA is TGTGCCAGCAGTTTACTGGGTAATCTCTACGAGCAGTACTTC.